The entry below gives a single T cell receptor (beta chain) sequence along with its context. Its antigen remains unknown. The sample comes from a study of T cell responses to AZD1222 COVID-19 vaccine. Overall study context: Samples with a second dose at about 4 or about 12 weeks were pooled together. Regarding the study as a whole: Repertoire sampling was restricted to post-peak T cell response timepoints. Clonal diversity may have been underestimated, and the donors were mostly white British, with more females than males. Baseline serostatus was positive in only six AZD1222 recipients.

The protocol was immunoSEQ multiplex PCR, while the TCRdb copy is restricted to in-frame clones and leaves out a portion. The data contain about 110,000 clones, around 91% of them singletons. The sequences come from peripheral blood, collected on day 0 of AZD1222 vaccination. This clonotype was sampled from an adult in good health.

CDR3 nucleotide sequence: TGTGCCAGCAGCTCGGGACATTCCCGAAGCTCTGGAAACACCATATATTTT. Protein product: CASSSGHSRSSGNTIYF. This chain uses TRBV7-2 with TRBJ1-3; D may be TRBD1 (6 bases). V lost 4 bases, J lost 0 bases, and 16 bases lay in between. The CDR3 sequence is 17 residues long. Germline V CDR1 and CDR2: SGHTA, FQGNSA. The full variable domain, rest sourced from reference TRBV7-2 and TRBJ1-3, is GAGVSQSPSNKVTEKGKDVELRCDPISGHTALYWYRQSLGQGLEFLIYFQGNSAPDKSGLPSDRFSAERTGGSVSTLTIQRTQQEDSAVYLCASSSGHSRSSGNTIYFGEGSWLTVV.